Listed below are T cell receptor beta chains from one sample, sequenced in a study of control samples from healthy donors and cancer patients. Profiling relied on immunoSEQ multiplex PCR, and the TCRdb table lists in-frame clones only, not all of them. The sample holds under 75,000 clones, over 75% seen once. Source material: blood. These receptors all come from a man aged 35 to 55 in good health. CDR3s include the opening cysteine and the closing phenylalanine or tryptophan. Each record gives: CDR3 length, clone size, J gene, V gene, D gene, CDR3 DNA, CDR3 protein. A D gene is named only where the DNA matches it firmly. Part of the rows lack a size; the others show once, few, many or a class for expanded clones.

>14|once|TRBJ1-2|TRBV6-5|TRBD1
TGTGCCAGCAGTTACGAAGGGGGCAAATATGGCTACACCTTC
CASSYEGGKYGYTF
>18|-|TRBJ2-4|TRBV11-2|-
TGTGCCAGCAGCTTATTTTCGGGGTTTCGACAGCCTAAAAACATTCAGTACTTC
CASSLFSGFRQPKNIQYF
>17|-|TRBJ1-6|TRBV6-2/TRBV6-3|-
TGTGCCAGCAGTTACGTCAGGGTGAAGATCTATAATTCACCCCTCCACTTT
CASSYVRVKIYNSPLHF
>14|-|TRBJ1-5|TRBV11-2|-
TGTGCCAGCAGCTTGGGGGCGGGCAATCAGCCCCAGCATTTT
CASSLGAGNQPQHF
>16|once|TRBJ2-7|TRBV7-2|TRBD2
TGTGCCAGCAGCTTAGCTGTTAGCGGGGCGGTTGACGAGCAGCACTTC
CASSLAVSGAVDEQHF
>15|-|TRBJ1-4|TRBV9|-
TGTGCCAGCAGCGTAGAGGCCAGGGAAGGGGAAAAACTGTTTTTT
CASSVEAREGEKLFF
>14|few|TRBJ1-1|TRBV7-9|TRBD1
TGTGCCAGCAGCTTCGGGACAGCCAACACTGAAGCTTTCTTT
CASSFGTANTEAFF
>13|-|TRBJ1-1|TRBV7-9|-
TGTGCCAGCAGCTATAGGGACAAACCTGAAGCTTTCTTT
CASSYRDKPEAFF
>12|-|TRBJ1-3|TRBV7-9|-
TGTGCCAGCAGCTTACTTGGAAACACCATATATTTT
CASSLLGNTIYF
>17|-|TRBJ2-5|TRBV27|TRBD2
TGTGCCAGCAGCCATATCCCCTCAGCGGGGGCCGCCGCGGCCCAGTACTTC
CASSHIPSAGAAAAQYF
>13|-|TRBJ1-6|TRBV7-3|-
TGTGCCAGCAGCGTGCAGTCTAATTCACCCCTCCACTTT
CASSVQSNSPLHF
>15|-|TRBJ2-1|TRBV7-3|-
TGTGCCAGCAGCCCCACTGGATCGACCTACAATGAGCAGTTCTTC
CASSPTGSTYNEQFF
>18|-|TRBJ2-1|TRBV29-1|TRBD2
TGCAGCGCCCCGGGGGGGACACTCAAAACCGGCTCCTACAATGAGCAGTTCTTC
CSAPGGTLKTGSYNEQFF
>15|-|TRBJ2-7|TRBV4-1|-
TGCGCCAGCAGCCAAGATATGCCAGGTCCCTACGAGCAGTACTTC
CASSQDMPGPYEQYF
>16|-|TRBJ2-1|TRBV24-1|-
TGTGCCACCAGCGCTGGGGCTTCCCCCTCCTACAATGAGCAGTTCTTC
CATSAGASPSYNEQFF
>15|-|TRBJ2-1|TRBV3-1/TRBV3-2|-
TGTGCCAGCAGCCAGGACAGCCTCTCCTACAATGAGCAGTTCTTC
CASSQDSLSYNEQFF
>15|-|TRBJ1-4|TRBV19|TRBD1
TGTGCCAGTAGTCCCGACAGGGGGCGTAATGAAAAACTGTTTTTT
CASSPDRGRNEKLFF
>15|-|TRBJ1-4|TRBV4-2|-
TGTGCCAGCAGCCAAGATCCGGGACCAAATGAAAAACTGTTTTTT
CASSQDPGPNEKLFF
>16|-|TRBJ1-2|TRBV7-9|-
TGTGCCAGCAGCTTAGCGGGGGACACGTCAAACTATGGCTACACCTTC
CASSLAGDTSNYGYTF
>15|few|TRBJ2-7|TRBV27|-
TGTGCCAGCAGTTTATCGAAGGACAGACCCTACGAGCAGTACTTC
CASSLSKDRPYEQYF
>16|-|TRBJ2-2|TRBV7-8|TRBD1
TGTGCCAGCAGCTCGGTGACAGGGCGTAACACCGGGGAGCTGTTTTTT
CASSSVTGRNTGELFF
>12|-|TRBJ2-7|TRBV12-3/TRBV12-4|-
TGTGCCAGCAGTAGGGCGAGCTACGAGCAGTACTTC
CASSRASYEQYF
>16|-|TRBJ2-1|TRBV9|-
TGTGCCAGCAGCGTAGACGTGGGAGTTAGCGGCAATGAGCAGTTCTTC
CASSVDVGVSGNEQFF
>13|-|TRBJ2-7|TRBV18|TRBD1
TGTGCCAGCTCACCAGGGACAGTAGACGAGCAGTACTTC
CASSPGTVDEQYF
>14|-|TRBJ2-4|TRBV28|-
TGTGCCAGCAGTTTAAGGCAGGGGGGATTCATTCAGTACTTC
CASSLRQGGFIQYF
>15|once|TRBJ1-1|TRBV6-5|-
TGTGCCAGCAGTGACTCAAGGATTCGGGTCACTGAAGCTTTCTTT
CASSDSRIRVTEAFF
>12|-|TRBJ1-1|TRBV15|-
TGTGCCACCAGCGCCCTTGGCACTGAAGCTTTCTTT
CATSALGTEAFF
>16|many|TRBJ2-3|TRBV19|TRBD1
TGTGCCAGTAGTCCACAGGGGGCCCTTAGCACAGATACGCAGTATTTT
CASSPQGALSTDTQYF
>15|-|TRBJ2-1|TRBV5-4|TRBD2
TGTGCCAGCAGCGATGGGAGGGGTGGGTTCAATGAGCAGTTCTTC
CASSDGRGGFNEQFF
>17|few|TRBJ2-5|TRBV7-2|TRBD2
TGTGCCAGCAGCTTCGGGACTAGCGGGAGTATAAGGGAGACCCAGTACTTC
CASSFGTSGSIRETQYF
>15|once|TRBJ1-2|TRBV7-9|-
TGTGCCAGCAGCCTAGGGCGACTCGGGGACTATGGCTACACCTTC
CASSLGRLGDYGYTF
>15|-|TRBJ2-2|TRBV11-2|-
TGTGCCAGCCATCGTCAGGGGACGAACACCGGGGAGCTGTTTTTT
CASHRQGTNTGELFF
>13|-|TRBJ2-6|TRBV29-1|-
TGCAGCGTCGGAAGATCTGGGGCCAACGTCCTGACTTTC
CSVGRSGANVLTF
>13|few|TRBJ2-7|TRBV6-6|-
TGTGCCAGCAGTTATCAGAGCTCCTACGAGCAGTACTTC
CASSYQSSYEQYF
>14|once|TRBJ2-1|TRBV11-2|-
TGTGCCAGCAGCTTAGCAGGCGGCTACAATGAGCAGTTCTTC
CASSLAGGYNEQFF
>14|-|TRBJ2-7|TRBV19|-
TGTGCCAGTAGTATCACCCAGGGGGGAAACGAGCAGTACTTC
CASSITQGGNEQYF
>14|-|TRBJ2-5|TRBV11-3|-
TGTGCCAGCAGCTTAGTACGGGGCCAAGAGACCCAGTACTTC
CASSLVRGQETQYF
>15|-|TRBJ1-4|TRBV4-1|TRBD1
TGCGCCAGCAGCGTACAGGGGGCGGGTAATGAAAAACTGTTTTTT
CASSVQGAGNEKLFF
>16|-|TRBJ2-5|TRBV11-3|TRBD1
TGTGCCAGCAGCGCTTTCCCGGGACAGGGGGGAGAGACCCAGTACTTC
CASSAFPGQGGETQYF
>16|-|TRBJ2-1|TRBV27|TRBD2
TGTGCCAGCAGTTTATTGACGACTAGCGGGTGGAATGAGCAGTTCTTC
CASSLLTTSGWNEQFF
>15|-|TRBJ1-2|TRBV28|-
TGTGCCAGCAGGAATGCGGGGTTCCCTAACTATGGCTACACCTTC
CASRNAGFPNYGYTF
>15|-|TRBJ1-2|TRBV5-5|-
TGTGCCAGCAGCTTGGAAGGGCTTTCTAACTATGGCTACACCTTC
CASSLEGLSNYGYTF
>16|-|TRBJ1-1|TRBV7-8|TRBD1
TGTGCCAGCAGCTTAGCGGCGACAGGGTTGTTCACTGAAGCTTTCTTT
CASSLAATGLFTEAFF
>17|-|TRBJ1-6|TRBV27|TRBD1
TGTGCCAGCAGTTTAGATGGGTGGGGACAGGGAGATTCACCCCTCCACTTT
CASSLDGWGQGDSPLHF